Listed below are T cell receptor beta chains from one sample, sequenced in a study of blood T cell repertoires in COVID-19. Clones were read by immunoSEQ multiplex PCR, and TCRdb kept only the in-frame ones, dropping some. The sample has over 600,000 clones, 70% to 90% seen once. The sample taken for sequencing was peripheral blood. These receptors were taken from a woman aged 18 to 35 with acute or convalescent COVID-19. CDR3s include the opening cysteine and the closing phenylalanine or tryptophan. D genes are given only for firm matches. Some rows have no size entry. The others give once, few or many, or a class for an expanded clone.

clone_size	d_call	v_call	j_call	cdr3_aa	cdr3_nt
once	TRBD1	TRBV19	TRBJ1-1	CASSTPPGGRTEAFF	TGTGCCAGTAGTACCCCCCCAGGGGGAAGGACTGAAGCTTTCTTT
NA	TRBD2	TRBV5-4	TRBJ2-5	CASSVGTSRQETQYF	TGTGCCAGCAGCGTCGGGACTAGTCGCCAAGAGACCCAGTACTTC
NA	TRBD1	TRBV27	TRBJ2-7	CASSSRDRGPYEQYF	TGTGCCAGCAGTTCCCGGGACAGGGGCCCCTACGAGCAGTACTTC
NA	TRBD1	TRBV20-1	TRBJ2-4	CSAKTGGIQYF	TGCAGTGCTAAAACAGGGGGCATTCAGTACTTC
NA	TRBD1	TRBV5-6	TRBJ1-2	CASSLGQGANYGYTF	TGTGCCAGCAGCTTGGGACAGGGAGCTAACTATGGCTACACCTTC
NA	TRBD2	TRBV18	TRBJ2-7	CASSKAASGGAYEQYF	TGTGCCAGCTCAAAGGCGGCTAGCGGGGGAGCCTACGAGCAGTACTTC
NA	NA	TRBV30	TRBJ2-2	CAWSVVRGGWLFF	TGTGCCTGGAGTGTAGTGAGGGGAGGATGGTTGTTTTTT
NA	NA	TRBV5-1	TRBJ1-1	CASSSGTQNTEAFF	TGCGCCAGCAGCTCGGGGACTCAGAACACTGAAGCTTTCTTT
NA	NA	TRBV29-1	TRBJ1-4	CSVERGEKLFF	TGCAGCGTTGAACGGGGTGAAAAACTGTTTTTT
once	NA	TRBV27	TRBJ1-3	CASLGGNTIYF	TGTGCCAGCCTCGGGGGAAACACCATATATTTT
NA	NA	TRBV5-4	TRBJ1-2	CASSLTQGNYGYTF	TGTGCCAGCAGCTTGACACAGGGTAACTATGGCTACACCTTC
NA	TRBD2	TRBV5-6	TRBJ2-7	CASSLTSGALEQYF	TGTGCCAGCAGCTTGACTAGCGGGGCTTTGGAGCAGTACTTC
few	TRBD1	TRBV18	TRBJ1-5	CASSRQGGQPQHF	TGTGCCAGCTCTCGACAGGGGGGTCAGCCCCAGCATTTT
NA	TRBD1	TRBV4-1	TRBJ2-1	CASSQPQGAVYEQFF	TGCGCCAGCAGCCAACCCCAGGGGGCGGTGTATGAGCAGTTCTTC
NA	NA	TRBV7-9	TRBJ1-3	CASRPASSGNTIYF	TGTGCCAGCAGGCCTGCTAGCTCTGGAAACACCATATATTTT
once	NA	TRBV9	TRBJ1-1	CASSNPGGHVAFF	TGTGCCAGCAGTAACCCGGGTGGCCACGTAGCTTTCTTT
few	NA	TRBV5-6	TRBJ1-4	CASSVTGNNEKLFF	TGTGCCAGCAGCGTAACGGGTAATAATGAAAAACTGTTTTTT
NA	NA	TRBV19	TRBJ2-7	CASKGFGQSSYEQYF	TGTGCCAGTAAGGGCTTCGGACAGTCCTCCTACGAGCAGTACTTC
NA	NA	TRBV10-2	TRBJ2-5	CASSEFGAPRETQYF	TGCGCCAGCAGTGAGTTTGGGGCCCCCCGGGAGACCCAGTACTTC
NA	TRBD2	TRBV7-3	TRBJ2-3	CASSLNLAGGHGTDTQYF	TGTGCCAGCAGCTTAAACCTAGCGGGGGGGCACGGCACAGATACGCAGTATTTT